This T cell receptor (beta chain) was found in a study of cytomegalovirus exposure and HLA in healthy donors. Study-wide findings and caveats: Later analysis revealed greater clonal expansion in HLA-associated TCR beta chains than in equally common others.

Despite likely unrecorded immune exposures, the donors were nominally healthy at the time of sampling. V lost 4 bases to trimming and J lost 2 bases, with 15 bases between them. Germline CDR1 and CDR2: SGDLS and YYNGEE. This CDR3 spans 15 amino acids. Comment on this clone: No antigen is known for it.

With 60 Vbeta and 13 Jbeta primers, the PCR was carried out. Libraries were prepared by immunoSEQ multiplex PCR; TCRdb keeps only in-frame clonotypes and omits some of them. Of about 190,000 clones detected, roughly 75% appear once; the ten largest clones hold under 5%. Sequenced material: PBMCs. This clonotype was obtained from a man aged 25-40 years in good health and CMV-seropositive. The chain joins TRBV9 to TRBJ2-5; D ambiguous. The CDR3 coding sequence is TGTGCCAGCAGCCGATCGACTGGAGTTCAAGAGACCCAGTACTTC. Translation gives CASSRSTGVQETQYF.